Below, 9 T cell receptor beta chains from the same sample are listed, as sequenced in a study of T cells in Graves' hyperthyroidism and ophthalmopathy. Amplified TCR beta CDR3 regions came from RNA transcripts. Initially, a first-round RT-PCR of the TCR CDR3 employed the HTBI primer set. TCRdb re-derived calls from the multiplex PCR reads in MiXCR, one entry per CDR3 protein. Of fewer than 650,000 distinct CDR3 sequences detected, approximately 15% appear once; the ten largest clones hold roughly 4.5%. The sequenced sample was blood. The source of these receptors is a woman aged 40 to 55 with Graves' ophthalmopathy.

This sequence joins TRBV7-2 and TRBJ2-5, with D perhaps TRBD2 (6 bases). Trimming removed 0 bases from V and 1 base from J, with 12 bases in between. The germline CDR1 and CDR2 sequences are SGHTA and FQGNSA. The CDR3 runs 16 residues. CDR3: CASSLAIAGSQETQYF. CDR3 nucleotides: TGTGCCAGCAGCTTAGCGATCGCGGGAAGCCAAGAGACCCAGTACTTC. The full variable domain, its missing parts supplied by reference TRBV7-2 and TRBJ2-5, is GAGVSQSPSNKVTEKGKDVELRCDPISGHTALYWYRQSLGQGLEFLIYFQGNSAPDKSGLPSDRFSAERTGGSVSTLTIQRTQQEDSAVYLCASSLAIAGSQETQYFGPGTRLLVL.

This clonotype has more than one count but fewer than ten. V gene TRBV4-2 combines with J gene TRBJ2-5; no firm D call. CDR1 and CDR2 from the germline V gene are LGHNA and YNFKEQ. V gave up 0 bases and J gave up 8 bases, with 13 bases separating them. The CDR3 sequence is 14 residues long. CDR3 residues: CASSQDTKAGTQYF. The CDR3 DNA is TGTGCCAGCAGCCAAGATACTAAAGCTGGAACCCAGTACTTC.

This rearrangement joins TRBV5-1 to TRBJ2-5; 10 bases fit TRBD1. The CDR3 runs to 15 residues. V lost 2 bases and J lost 3; bases outside the gene matches: 4. Germline lookup yields CDR1 SGHRS and CDR2 YFSETQ. This CDR3 is CASSFRTGGKETQYF. Written as DNA, the CDR3 is TGCGCCAGCAGCTTCCGGACAGGGGGTAAAGAGACCCAGTACTTC.

The chain couples TRBV29-1 to TRBJ2-5, with D possibly matching TRBD2 (7 bases). This CDR3 is 14 amino acids long. CDR1 is SQVTM and CDR2 is ANQGSEA in the germline V gene. Trimming took off 7 bases at V and 4 bases at J, with 19 bases between the two ends. The CDR3: CSADRRGGRETQYF. The CDR3 coding sequence is TGCAGCGCTGATCGTAGGGGGGGGCGAGAGACCCAGTACTTC.

This clonotype was detected many times. The chain links TRBV27 to TRBJ2-2; 12 bases are a match to TRBD2. The CDR3 has 18 amino acids. Trimming removed 1 base from V and 4 bases from J; junction bases left unmatched: 7. CDR1 and CDR2 (germline): MNHEY, SMNVEV (reference sequence). CDR3 sequence reads: CASSLWLAGGRSTGELFF. For the CDR3, the DNA is TGTGCCAGCAGTTTATGGCTAGCGGGAGGGCGAAGCACCGGGGAGCTGTTTTTT.

This chain connects TRBV11-2 to TRBJ2-7; no clear D gene. V lost 5 bases to trimming and J lost 0 bases, with 20 bases between them. Germline V gives CDR1 SGHAT, CDR2 FQNNGV. The length of the CDR3 is 17 residues. The CDR3 bases are TGTGCCAGCAGCGTACCCCCCTCCGCGGCGAGCTCCTACGAGCAGTACTTC. It encodes CASSVPPSAASSYEQYF. Supplemented by reference TRBV11-2 and TRBJ2-7, the full variable domain reads EAGVAQSPRYKIIEKRQSVAFWCNPISGHATLYWYQQILGQGPKLLIQFQNNGVVDDSQLPKDRFSAERLKGVDSTLKIQPAKLEDSAVYLCASSVPPSAASSYEQYFGPGTRLTVT.

This clonotype was recorded at least ten times. The CDR3 is CASSSDRGEAFF. The CDR3 coding sequence is TGTGCCAGCAGCTCGGACAGGGGTGAAGCTTTCTTT. The genes are TRBV3-1 and TRBJ1-1, with TRBD1 matching 9 bases. The CDR3 covers 12 residues. Germline CDR1 is LGHDT and CDR2 is YNNKEL (reference sequence). The V and J ends lost 5 bases and 7 bases, in that order; junction bases with no gene match: 2.

CDR3 coding DNA: TGTGCCAGCAGTTACGATCCAAGCCAAGAGACCCAGTACTTC. Its protein product is CASSYDPSQETQYF. The chain has TRBV6-2 or TRBV6-3 and TRBJ2-5; D is unresolved. Trimming removed 2 bases at V and 1 base at J, with 8 bases between. The CDR3 is 14 residues long. The germline CDR1 and CDR2 sequences are MNHEY and SVGEGT.

This clonotype came up a few times. The J gene is TRBJ1-2, the V gene TRBV20-1; TRBD1 might be the D (6 bases). The V and J ends lost 0 bases and 4 bases respectively, with 24 bases between them. The CDR3 has 18 residues. The germline V gene encodes CDR1 DFQATT and CDR2 SNEGSKA (reference sequence). This CDR3 reads CSARDPRGGKGVGYGYTF. The CDR3 DNA follows: TGCAGTGCTAGAGATCCTAGGGGTGGTAAGGGGGTTGGCTATGGCTACACCTTC.